The 10 T cell receptor beta chains listed next were all sequenced from one sample in a study of T cells in localized non-small cell lung cancer. Method: immunoSEQ multiplex PCR; TCRdb's copy keeps in-frame clones and lacks some. Of 59,000 or so clones in the sample, roughly 92% were seen once. Sequenced here: peripheral blood, sampled before any cancer treatment. All receptors derive from a man aged 40 to 69 with stage I lung adenocarcinoma.

A single count supports this clone. The chain recombines TRBV9 with TRBJ2-5; TRBD2 aligns across 7 bases. This CDR3 comprises 16 residues. Germline loops: CDR1 SGDLS, CDR2 YYNGEE. The J segment lost 5 bases and the V segment lost 4 bases, leaving 14 bases of the junction unmatched. CDR3 in DNA: TGTGCCAGCAGCCCGGGGAGGAGGGAGGGCCGGGAGACCCAGTACTTC. Amino acids: CASSPGRREGRETQYF.

This clone is a singleton in its sample. The CDR3 loop reads CAWKLGAGELFF. The CDR3 nucleotides are TGTGCCTGGAAATTGGGGGCCGGGGAGCTGTTTTTT. This chain uses TRBV30 with TRBJ2-2; the D gene could be TRBD1 or TRBD2 (5 bases each). This CDR3 is built from 12 residues. V lost 4 bases, J lost 6 bases, and 9 bases lay in between. Per germline, CDR1 GTSNPN and CDR2 SVGIG (reference sequence).

The chain combines TRBV18 with TRBJ1-2; 10 bases agree with TRBD1. The CDR3 sequence is 15 residues long. Germline values: CDR1 KGHSH, CDR2 LQKENI. The junction had 6 bases not matched to a gene; V was cut back by 3 bases and J by 5 bases. CDR3 bases: TGTGCCAGCTCACCCCTAGGACAGGGGGGTTATGGCTACACCTTC. Protein sequence: CASSPLGQGGYGYTF.

The rearrangement links TRBV21-1 to TRBJ2-7; TRBD2, as called in the table, went unchecked against the DNA. TRBV21-1 is termed a pseudogene. The length of the CDR3 is 11 residues. The CDR3 DNA sequence: TGTGCCAGCAGCAAGTGCTACGCGGCGTACTTC. This translates into CASSKCYAAYF.

The chain joins TRBV5-1 to TRBJ2-5, with D perhaps given as TRBD1 or TRBD2 (6 bases each). CDR1 is SGHRS, CDR2 YFSETQ, per germline. The V and J ends lost 6 bases and 1 base respectively, with 22 bases between them. CDR3 length: 17 amino acids. For the CDR3, the DNA is TGCGCCAGCACCCCCCTCCGGGGGCGATCAACCCAAGAGACCCAGTACTTC. Its protein is CASTPLRGRSTQETQYF.

The gene calls are TRBV2 and TRBJ1-5; D not resolved. The CDR3 totals 13 residues. The V gene lost 3 bases and the J gene lost 3 bases, with 6 bases spanning the gap. Germline loops: CDR1 SNHLY, CDR2 FYNNEI. CDR3 bases: TGTGCCAGCAGTGACGAGTACAATCAGCCCCAGCATTTT. It specifies CASSDEYNQPQHF.

The DNA for the CDR3 is TGTGCCAGCAGTTATAGCGGGTCCTACAATGAGCAGTTCTTC. Its translation: CASSYSGSYNEQFF. The rearrangement joins TRBV27 to TRBJ2-1; the match to TRBD2 covers 7 bases. The length of the CDR3 is 14 residues. Germline CDR1 MNHEY, CDR2 SMNVEV (reference sequence). With 4 bases clipped from V and 1 base from J, the junction kept 1 base outside the gene matches.

The chain uses TRBV10-1 and TRBJ1-2, with D unclear. V was pared by 8 bases and J by 5 bases, with 12 bases between. The CDR3 consists of 12 residues. The germline V gene has CDR1 WNHNN and CDR2 SYGVQD (reference sequence). The CDR3 DNA follows: TGCGCCAGCCCCCGGGCCATTTATGGCTACACCTTC. Amino acids: CASPRAIYGYTF.

This clone was found a few times. The CDR3 reads CASIGFTEAFF. Here the CDR3 DNA reads TGTGCCAGCATCGGTTTCACTGAAGCTTTCTTT. The rearrangement joins TRBV27 to TRBJ1-1; D not resolved. Trimming took off 7 bases at V and 4 bases at J, with 7 bases between the two ends. Germline CDR1 is MNHEY and CDR2 is SMNVEV (reference sequence). The length of the CDR3 is 11 residues.

CDR3 bases: TGCAGCGTTGTTCGCTTACAGGAGAACACTGAAGCTTTCTTT. It translates to CSVVRLQENTEAFF. V gene TRBV29-1 combines with J gene TRBJ1-1; maybe TRBD1 (5 bases). The CDR3 has 14 amino acids. Trimming cost V 4 bases and J 1 base, with 13 bases left between them. In germline, CDR1 is SQVTM, CDR2 ANQGSEA.